The sequence of this TCR beta chain was determined in a study of shared T cell receptors in the human thymus. The CDR3 has 16 residues. Trimming shortened V by 1 base and J by 8 bases, and 17 bases separated the two germline ends. Germline V gives CDR1 LGHNA, CDR2 YSLEER. Some clones are missing from TCRdb's copy, which holds only in-frame ones; the method was immunoSEQ multiplex PCR. There are about 660,000 clones in the sample; approximately 87% occur only once, and 0.0094% lies in the top ten. Another study also made use of these data, one on human thymus T cells.

The chain links TRBV4-3 to TRBJ1-4, with D perhaps matching TRBD1 (5 bases). Material: thymocytes. This sequence originates from a boy younger than two with a congenital heart defect. CDR3 loop: CASSQGVGRAGEKLFF. The CDR3 DNA follows: TGCGCCAGCAGCCAAGGTGTCGGCAGGGCAGGCGAAAAACTGTTTTTT.